The present TCR beta chain was sequenced within a study of shared clonotypes between healthy human individuals. This clone showed up many times. Antigen unknown. The table came from immunoSEQ multiplex PCR; TCRdb's copy has only in-frame clones and leaves some out. The sample yields approximately 940,000 clones, less than 85% seen once. General observations from the study: Clonotype sharing among donors was thought likely to change with sequencing depth. Among a handful of donors, roughly 5% of naive CD4 clonotypes were found in common.

CDR1 LNHDA and CDR2 SQIVND come from the germline V gene (reference sequence). This CDR3 is built from 13 residues. Trimming removed 7 bases from V and 5 bases from J, with 14 bases in between. The sequence derives from a man aged 18 to 35 in good health. Source material: memory CD4+ T cells sorted from blood. Subset defined: CD45RA-negative fraction. The chain joins TRBV19 to TRBJ1-1; D may be TRBD1 (6 bases). The CDR3 DNA sequence: TGTGCCAGTATCAAGACGGGGGCAACTGAAGCTTTCTTT. Protein sequence: CASIKTGATEAFF.